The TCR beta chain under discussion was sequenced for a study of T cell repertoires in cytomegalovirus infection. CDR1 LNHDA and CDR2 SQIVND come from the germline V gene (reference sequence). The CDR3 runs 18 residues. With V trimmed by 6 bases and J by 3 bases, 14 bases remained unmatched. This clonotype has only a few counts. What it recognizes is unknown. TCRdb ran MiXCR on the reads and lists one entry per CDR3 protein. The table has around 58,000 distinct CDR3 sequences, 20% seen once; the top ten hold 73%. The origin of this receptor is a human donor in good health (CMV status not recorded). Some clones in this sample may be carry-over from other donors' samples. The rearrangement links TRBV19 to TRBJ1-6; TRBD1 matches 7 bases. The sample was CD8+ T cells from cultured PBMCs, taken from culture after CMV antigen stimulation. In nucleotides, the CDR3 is TGTGCCAGTAGCGCTATAAGGACAGGACTGGACTATAATTCACCCCTCCACTTT. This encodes CASSAIRTGLDYNSPLHF.